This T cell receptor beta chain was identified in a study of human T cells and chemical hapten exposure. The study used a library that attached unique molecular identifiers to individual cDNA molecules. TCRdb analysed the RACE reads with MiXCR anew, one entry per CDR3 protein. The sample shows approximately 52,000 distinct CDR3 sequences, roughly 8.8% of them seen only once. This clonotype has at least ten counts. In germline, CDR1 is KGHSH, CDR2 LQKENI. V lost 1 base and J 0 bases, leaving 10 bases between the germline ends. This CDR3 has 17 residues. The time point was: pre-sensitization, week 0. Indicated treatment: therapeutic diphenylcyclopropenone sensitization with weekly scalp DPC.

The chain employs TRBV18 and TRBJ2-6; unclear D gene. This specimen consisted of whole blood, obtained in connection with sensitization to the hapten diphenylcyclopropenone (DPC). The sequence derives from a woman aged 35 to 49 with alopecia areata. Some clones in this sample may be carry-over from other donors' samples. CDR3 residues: CASSPQWRHSGANVLTF. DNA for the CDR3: TGTGCCAGCTCACCACAATGGCGGCACTCTGGGGCCAACGTCCTGACTTTC.